This TCR beta chain was recorded in a study of neurological immune-mediated disorders. Broader study findings: CDR3 amino acid sequences of expanded clones were not shared across subjects, a result suggesting private repertoires in all groups.

The V and J ends lost 4 bases and 4 bases respectively, with 8 bases between them. This CDR3 is built from 13 residues. Per germline, CDR1 SGHTA and CDR2 FQGTGA. The authors made cDNA by 5'RACE with 10-nucleotide random UMIs. Whenever a sequencing run was performed, it yielded over 190 million TCR-beta sequences from 15-18 subjects. Each CDR3 protein gets one entry after TCRdb re-called the 5' RACE reads with MiXCR. This table holds under 80,000 distinct CDR3 sequences, about 9.7% found once. The table lists this clonotype with a few counts. Its antigen remains unidentified. For the unsorted libraries, 2 million PBMCs stored at -80 C served as input.

Material: PBMCs. The chain uses TRBV7-3 and TRBJ2-1, with D hard to call. The origin of this receptor is a man aged 45 to 65 in good health. Here the CDR3 DNA reads TGTGCCAGCAGCTCGACGGCTTACAATGAGCAGTTCTTC. Translation gives CASSSTAYNEQFF.